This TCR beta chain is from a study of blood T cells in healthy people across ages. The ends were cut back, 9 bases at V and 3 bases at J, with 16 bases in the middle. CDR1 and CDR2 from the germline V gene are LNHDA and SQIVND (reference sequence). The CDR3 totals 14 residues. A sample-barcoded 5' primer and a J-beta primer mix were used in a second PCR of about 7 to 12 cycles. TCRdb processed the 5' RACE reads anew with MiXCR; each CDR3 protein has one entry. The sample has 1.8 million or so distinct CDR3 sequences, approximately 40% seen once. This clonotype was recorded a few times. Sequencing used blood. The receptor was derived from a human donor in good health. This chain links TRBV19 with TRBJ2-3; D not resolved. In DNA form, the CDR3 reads TGTGCCAGCTCGGGTACCCTCAATACAGATACGCAGTATTTT. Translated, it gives CASSGTLNTDTQYF.